The sequence of this T cell receptor (beta chain) was determined in a study of pediatric ulcerative colitis. The repertoire was sequenced with immunoSEQ multiplex PCR; TCRdb's copy has only in-frame clones and lacks some. The sample has 20,000 or so clones, roughly two thirds seen once. Germline CDR1 and CDR2: GTSNPN and SVGIG (reference sequence). This CDR3 is built from 15 residues. The V and J ends lost 4 bases and 1 base respectively, with 14 bases between them. The rectum was sampled with one to two pinch biopsies at colonoscopy. The V call is TRBV30, the J call TRBJ1-5; D is possibly TRBD1 (5 bases). This clonotype was sampled from a boy aged 10-17 years with severe ulcerative colitis. The sample taken for sequencing was gut tissue. The CDR3 protein is CAWTPPGASNQPQHF. The CDR3, as DNA: TGTGCCTGGACCCCGCCCGGGGCGAGCAATCAGCCCCAGCATTTT.